The T cell receptor beta chain described here comes from a study of CD8+ T cells in alopecia areata. This clone was picked up a small number of times. TCR sequencing used cDNA made by reverse transcription of extracted RNA. Measured with immunoSEQ multiplex PCR; TCRdb has only the in-frame clones, and not every one. The table includes some 160,000 clones, approximately 56% detected once. CDR1 and CDR2 (germline): MNHNY, SVGAGI (reference sequence). The ends were cut back, 0 bases at V and 3 bases at J, with 8 bases in the middle. The CDR3 is 15 residues long. The sequence was collected from a human donor in good health. The chain combines TRBV6-6 with TRBJ2-2; D remains ambiguous. Sequencing was carried out using CD8+ T cells sorted from blood. The CDR3 bases are TGTGCCAGCAGTTACTCGGGAACCTACACCGGGGAGCTGTTTTTT. It is translated as CASSYSGTYTGELFF.